The T cell receptor beta chain described here comes from a study of OX40 agonist ivuxolimab in advanced cancers. About the research overall: Patients were treated with intravenous ivuxolimab, dosed at 0.01 to 10 mg/kg and infused every 2 weeks. Subjects had a mean age of roughly 57 years, with a range of 23 to 79; more than 75% were male.

Produced via immunoSEQ multiplex PCR; TCRdb's table is partial and in-frame only. The table lists 70,000 to 80,000 clones, about 81% of them singletons. Note on this clone: Its specificity is unknown.

Findings and limits, study-wide: Both CD4+ and CD8+ T cell populations in blood had undergone clonal expansion by week 6 at 0.1 to 3.0 mg/kg. More expanded clones were found, on average, in CD8+ than in CD4+ T cells.

This sequence originates from an adult with an advanced solid tumor such as melanoma, head and neck, liver or kidney cancer. Sequences were derived from CD4+ or CD8+ T cells sorted from blood, sampled in a trial of the OX40 agonist ivuxolimab.

CDR3 sequence (DNA): TGTGCCAGCAGGCTAAGGGATGGGGCTTATGGCTACACCTTC. Its protein product is CASRLRDGAYGYTF. The chain couples TRBV27 to TRBJ1-2; perhaps TRBD1 as D (5 bases). The germline V and J ends were trimmed by 6 bases and 5 bases, with 16 bases remaining between them. Germline CDR1 reads MNHEY; CDR2 reads SMNVEV (reference sequence). This CDR3 region has 14 residues.